The TCR beta chain described here comes from a study of blood T cell repertoires in COVID-19. Turning to the study itself: T cells, B-cell-depleted T cells, or PBMCs supplied cDNA or gDNA.

Clones were read by immunoSEQ multiplex PCR, and TCRdb kept only the in-frame ones, dropping some. The sample gives tens of thousands of clones, 88% of which show up once; approximately 5% is in the top ten. The sequencing sample was made of peripheral blood. This receptor was obtained from a human donor in a cohort sampled during active COVID-19.

CDR3 in amino acids: CASRDPTRGGYTF. CDR3 DNA sequence: TGTGCCAGTAGGGACCCGACCCGGGGAGGCTACACCTTC. The rearrangement joins TRBV19 to TRBJ1-2, with D uncertain. Germline V gene data show CDR1 as LNHDA and CDR2 as SQIVND (reference sequence). This CDR3 is 13 amino acids long. The germline V and J ends were trimmed by 6 bases and 8 bases, with 16 bases remaining between them.